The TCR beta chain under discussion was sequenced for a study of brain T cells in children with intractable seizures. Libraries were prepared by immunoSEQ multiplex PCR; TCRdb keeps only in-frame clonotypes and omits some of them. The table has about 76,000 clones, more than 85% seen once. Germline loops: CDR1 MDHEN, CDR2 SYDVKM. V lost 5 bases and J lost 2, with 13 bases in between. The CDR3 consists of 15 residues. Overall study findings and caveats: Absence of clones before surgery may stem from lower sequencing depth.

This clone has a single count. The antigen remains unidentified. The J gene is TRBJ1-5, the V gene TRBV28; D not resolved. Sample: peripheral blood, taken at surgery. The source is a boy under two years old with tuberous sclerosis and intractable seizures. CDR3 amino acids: CASSLPGMGNQPQHF. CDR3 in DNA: TGTGCCAGCAGTCTCCCGGGGATGGGCAATCAGCCCCAGCATTTT.